Presented here are 32 T cell receptor beta chains from one specimen sequenced in a study of shared T cell receptors in the human thymus. Measured with immunoSEQ multiplex PCR; TCRdb has only the in-frame clones, and not every one. The repertoire includes roughly 410,000 clones, approximately 95% of them detected once, and roughly 0.02% sits in the top ten. Sequencing was carried out using thymocytes. These receptors were obtained from a human donor.

The rearrangement uses TRBV28 and TRBJ2-7, with a weak D call TRBD2 (7 bases). V lost 5 bases and J lost 4, with 21 bases in between. CDR3 length equals 16 residues. The germline CDR1 and CDR2 sequences are MDHEN and SYDVKM. CDR3 amino acids: CASSGEGVSGFYEQYF. CDR3 nucleotides: TGTGCCAGCAGTGGGGAGGGGGTAAGCGGATTTTACGAGCAGTACTTC.

This chain links TRBV29-1 with TRBJ2-1; D remains ambiguous. Per the germline V gene, CDR1 is SQVTM and CDR2 is ANQGSEA. The CDR3 consists of 12 residues. Trimming pared 0 bases from V and 5 bases from J, leaving 5 bases between. The CDR3: CSVEDRNNEQFF. DNA of the CDR3: TGCAGCGTTGAAGACAGGAACAATGAGCAGTTCTTC.

The V call is TRBV2, the J call TRBJ2-1, with 10 bases aligning to TRBD2. Germline CDR1 is SNHLY and CDR2 is FYNNEI. CDR3 length: 17 residues. Unmatched junction bases numbered 13, after V lost 7 bases and J lost 4 bases. The CDR3 spells CASIEGGTSGKYNEQFF. The CDR3 DNA sequence: TGTGCCAGCATCGAAGGGGGAACTAGCGGGAAGTACAATGAGCAGTTCTTC.

The chain combines TRBV14 with TRBJ1-2; no firm D call. CDR1 SGHDN and CDR2 FVKESK come from the germline V gene. Trimming cost V 1 base and J 5 bases, with 8 bases left between them. The length of the CDR3 is 13 residues. The CDR3: CASSQGTLYGYTF. The CDR3 nucleotides read TGTGCCAGCAGCCAAGGCACACTATATGGCTACACCTTC.

The CDR3 spells CASSGGKGAWYNEQFF. DNA for the CDR3: TGTGCCAGCAGTGGGGGGAAGGGGGCCTGGTACAATGAGCAGTTCTTC. The chain joins TRBV2 to TRBJ2-1; 7 bases agree with TRBD1. This CDR3 has 16 residues. Trimming took 4 bases from V and 4 from J; bases not matched to a gene: 10. Germline lookup yields CDR1 SNHLY and CDR2 FYNNEI. Variable domain in full (rest from reference TRBV2 and TRBJ2-1): EPEVTQTPSHQVTQMGQEVILRCVPISNHLYFYWYRQILGQKVEFLVSFYNNEISEKSEIFDDQFSVERPDGSNFTLKIRSTKLEDSAMYFCASSGGKGAWYNEQFFGPGTRLTVL.

The chain uses TRBV28 and TRBJ1-1; 8 bases align to TRBD1. Trimming removed 6 bases from V and 3 bases from J; junction bases left unmatched: 9. The CDR3 has 15 amino acids. From germline, CDR1 is MDHEN and CDR2 SYDVKM. CDR3 residues: CASSQPGGKDTEAFF. The DNA of the CDR3 is TGTGCCAGCAGCCAGCCAGGGGGCAAGGACACTGAAGCTTTCTTT.

The J gene is TRBJ1-1, the V gene TRBV27; 9 bases fit TRBD1. This CDR3 contains 17 residues. V was pared by 4 bases and J by 4 bases, with 13 bases of the junction left unmatched. Germline lookup yields CDR1 MNHEY and CDR2 SMNVEV (reference sequence). This chain's CDR3 is CASSSRTGAVSGTEAFF. The CDR3 coding sequence is TGTGCCAGCAGTTCGAGGACAGGGGCCGTGAGTGGCACTGAAGCTTTCTTT.

The chain couples TRBV7-8 to TRBJ1-1, with 9 bases identical to TRBD1. The length of the CDR3 is 14 residues. V dropped 5 bases and J dropped 4; count of bases not matched to a gene: 5. Germline V gene data show CDR1 as SGHVS and CDR2 as FQNEAQ. The CDR3 sequence: CASSVGQGSTEAFF. The DNA for the CDR3 is TGTGCCAGCAGCGTAGGACAGGGGAGCACTGAAGCTTTCTTT.

In DNA, the CDR3 is TGTGCCAGCAGCGACAAGACACGTCGTTGCACCTTC. Amino acid sequence: CASSDKTRRCTF. The rearrangement links TRBV7-9 to TRBJ1-2; D uncertain. The CDR3 totals 12 residues. Germline CDR1 reads SEHNR; CDR2 reads FQNEAQ (reference sequence). V was pared by 5 bases and J by 13 bases, with 17 bases between.

The V call is TRBV27, the J call TRBJ2-1; 15 positions match TRBD2. Germline V gene lookup returns CDR1 MNHEY and CDR2 SMNVEV (reference sequence). The CDR3 is 22 residues long. J gave up 2 bases and V 2 bases, and 16 bases lay outside the gene matches. CDR3 protein: CASSLQQLPGLAGGRTYNEQFF. CDR3 bases: TGTGCCAGCAGTTTACAGCAGTTGCCGGGACTAGCGGGAGGAAGGACCTACAATGAGCAGTTCTTC.

This CDR3 reads CASSVPGQGVHEQYF. CDR3 coding DNA: TGTGCCAGCAGCGTTCCGGGACAGGGTGTTCACGAGCAGTACTTC. This chain connects TRBV7-2 to TRBJ2-7; 9 positions agree with TRBD1. J lost 5 bases, V lost 5 bases, and 10 bases had no gene match. CDR3 length equals 15 residues. CDR1 is SGHTA and CDR2 is FQGNSA in the germline V gene. Together with reference TRBV7-2 and TRBJ2-7, the CDR3 gives the full variable domain: GAGVSQSPSNKVTEKGKDVELRCDPISGHTALYWYRQSLGQGLEFLIYFQGNSAPDKSGLPSDRFSAERTGGSVSTLTIQRTQQEDSAVYLCASSVPGQGVHEQYFGPGTRLTVT.

V usage is TRBV28 and J usage is TRBJ2-1; possibly TRBD2 for D (6 bases). CDR1 and CDR2 (germline): MDHEN, SYDVKM. This CDR3 contains 14 residues. Trimming shortened V by 11 bases and J by 5 bases, and 19 bases separated the two germline ends. As DNA, the CDR3 is TGTGCCTCCGAGCGGGCCCCCTACGACAATGAGCAGTTCTTC. It specifies CASERAPYDNEQFF.

The chain joins TRBV18 to TRBJ2-7; 10 nucleotides align to TRBD1. V was pared by 3 bases and J by 6 bases, with 5 bases of the junction left unmatched. The CDR3 has 14 residues. Germline V gives CDR1 KGHSH, CDR2 LQKENI. CDR3 coding DNA: TGTGCCAGCTCACCCCCGGGACAGGGGCTCGAGCAGTACTTC. Protein sequence: CASSPPGQGLEQYF.

The genes are TRBV27 and TRBJ2-1, with D possibly being TRBD1 (5 bases). There are 14 residues in the CDR3. CDR1 MNHEY and CDR2 SMNVEV come from the germline V gene (reference sequence). The germline V and J ends were trimmed by 3 bases and 6 bases, with 12 bases remaining between them. The CDR3: CASSFRTFGNEQFF. The DNA of the CDR3 is TGTGCCAGCAGTTTTCGGACATTCGGCAATGAGCAGTTCTTC.

The chain has TRBV18 and TRBJ2-7, with 15 bases fitting TRBD2. Germline loops: CDR1 KGHSH, CDR2 LQKENI. The CDR3 spans 18 residues. The J segment lost 4 bases and the V segment lost 4 bases, leaving 11 bases of the junction unmatched. CDR3 coding DNA: TGTGCCAGCTCACAGGGGGGGACTAGCGGGAGGTCCCTATACGAGCAGTACTTC. It encodes CASSQGGTSGRSLYEQYF.

A note on this clone: A read error may produce the germline difference seen at one junction end. At the DNA level, this CDR3 is encoded by other sequences in the same sample as well. This CDR3 reads CASSLSDGTNQPQHF. Written as DNA, the CDR3 is TGCGCCAGCAGTTTATCGGACGGGACTAATCAGCCCCAGCATTTT. The chain joins TRBV27 to TRBJ1-5; weak D call: TRBD1 (5 bases). The CDR3 runs 15 residues. Germline V lookup: CDR1 MNHEY, CDR2 SMNVEV (reference sequence).

The chain links TRBV7-2 to TRBJ2-3; 15 bases match TRBD2. J gave up 4 bases and V 5 bases, and 7 bases lay outside the gene matches. The CDR3 is 17 amino acids. Germline CDR1 reads SGHTA; CDR2 reads FQGNSA. The CDR3 nucleotides are TGTGCCAGCAGCCCTGGACTAGCGGGGGGGGCGGCAGATACGCAGTATTTT. Protein product: CASSPGLAGGAADTQYF.

V and J are TRBV7-9 and TRBJ1-6; 10 bases agree with TRBD1. J was trimmed by 8 bases and V by 8 bases; bases with no gene match: 6. The CDR3 is made up of 14 amino acids. Germline V gives CDR1 SEHNR, CDR2 FQNEAQ (reference sequence). In DNA, the CDR3 is TGTGCCAGCGGGACAGGGGAGGCCTATTCACCCCTCCACTTT. Translated, it gives CASGTGEAYSPLHF.

The CDR3 DNA sequence: TGCGCCAGCAGTGAGCCCCAACACACCGGGGAGCTGTTTTTT. Its protein is CASSEPQHTGELFF. The chain has TRBV10-1 and TRBJ2-2; D gene unclear. The germline CDR1 and CDR2 sequences are WNHNN and SYGVQD (reference sequence). The ends were cut back, 2 bases at V and 3 bases at J, with 7 bases in the middle. CDR3 length equals 14 residues.

The V call is TRBV14, the J call TRBJ2-7, with 8 nucleotides matching TRBD2. This CDR3 contains 14 residues. The V and J ends lost 4 bases and 4 bases, in that order; junction bases with no gene match: 6. Germline V gene sequence: CDR1 SGHDN, CDR2 FVKESK. The CDR3 here is CASSPLLADYEQYF. The CDR3 coding sequence is TGTGCCAGCAGCCCATTACTAGCGGATTACGAGCAGTACTTC.

The chain employs TRBV4-1 and TRBJ1-5, with a weak D call TRBD1 (5 bases). There are 16 residues in the CDR3. The V gene lost 3 bases and the J gene lost 2 bases, with 14 bases spanning the gap. Germline V lookup: CDR1 MGHRA, CDR2 YSYEKL. The CDR3 sequence: CASSQWVGARNQPQHF. The DNA for the CDR3 is TGCGCCAGCAGCCAGTGGGTCGGGGCGCGCAATCAGCCCCAGCATTTT.

Only one count was recorded for this clone. The chain carries TRBV7-9 and TRBJ2-1; TRBD2 is a possible D gene (6 bases). Germline V gene lookup returns CDR1 SEHNR and CDR2 FQNEAQ (reference sequence). This CDR3 region has 16 residues. Trimming removed 7 bases from V and 7 bases from J, with 23 bases in between. The CDR3 sequence is CASIAEATRDWNEQFF. CDR3 coding DNA: TGTGCCAGCATCGCCGAGGCGACTAGGGATTGGAATGAGCAGTTCTTC.

The gene calls are TRBV5-1 and TRBJ2-3; 9 bases agree with TRBD2. CDR1 is SGHRS, CDR2 YFSETQ, per germline. This CDR3 spans 19 amino acids. After removal of 0 bases from V and 4 bases from J, the junction contained 15 bases not matched to a gene. CDR3: CASSLDGPRLAGPADTQYF. The CDR3 nucleotides are TGCGCCAGCAGCTTGGATGGCCCTCGGCTAGCGGGACCCGCAGATACGCAGTATTTT. Combining the CDR3 with reference TRBV5-1 and TRBJ2-3 gives the whole variable domain KAGVTQTPRYLIKTRGQQVTLSCSPISGHRSVSWYQQTPGQGLQFLFEYFSETQRNKGNFPGRFSGRQFSNSRSEMNVSTLELGDSALYLCASSLDGPRLAGPADTQYFGPGTRLTVL.

The sample holds one count of this clone. The chain carries TRBV5-4 and TRBJ1-5, with D possibly matching TRBD1 (6 bases). The CDR3 extends over 15 amino acids. Trimming left V 0 bases short and J 3 bases short, with 10 bases between. Germline V gene sequence: CDR1 SGHNT, CDR2 YYREEE (reference sequence). As DNA, the CDR3 is TGTGCCAGCAGCTTGGGGGGGGCCGTCAATCAGCCCCAGCATTTT. As protein: CASSLGGAVNQPQHF.

V and J are TRBV19 and TRBJ1-1, with 7 bases lining up with TRBD1. Per the germline V gene, CDR1 is LNHDA and CDR2 is SQIVND (reference sequence). Trimming cost V 7 bases and J 5 bases; bases outside gene matches: 7. The CDR3 length is 13 residues. Here the CDR3 DNA reads TGTGCCAGTACCCTGGACAGGAAGACTGAAGCTTTCTTT. Translation gives CASTLDRKTEAFF. Full variable domain (missing parts from reference TRBV19 and TRBJ1-1): DGGITQSPKYLFRKEGQNVTLSCEQNLNHDAMYWYRQDPGQGLRLIYYSQIVNDFQKGDIAEGYSVSREKKESFPLTVTSAQKNPTAFYLCASTLDRKTEAFFGQGTRLTVV.

The V gene is TRBV4-2, the J gene TRBJ1-4, with 8 bases fitting TRBD1. Germline loops: CDR1 LGHNA, CDR2 YNFKEQ. CDR3 length: 16 residues. V lost 1 base, J lost 5 bases, and 6 bases stayed unmatched. CDR3 bases: TGTGCCAGCAGCCAAGTTAAGGCAGGGGGCAATGAAAAACTGTTTTTT. Amino acid sequence: CASSQVKAGGNEKLFF.

The chain joins TRBV7-2 to TRBJ2-1; the match to TRBD2 covers 8 bases. V was pared by 5 bases and J by 4 bases, with 7 bases of the junction left unmatched. This CDR3 has 15 residues. Per the germline V gene, CDR1 is SGHTA and CDR2 is FQGNSA. DNA of the CDR3: TGTGCCAGCAGCCTAACTAGCGGTGCTTACAATGAGCAGTTCTTC. The encoded protein is CASSLTSGAYNEQFF. The full variable domain, rest sourced from reference TRBV7-2 and TRBJ2-1, is GAGVSQSPSNKVTEKGKDVELRCDPISGHTALYWYRQSLGQGLEFLIYFQGNSAPDKSGLPSDRFSAERTGGSVSTLTIQRTQQEDSAVYLCASSLTSGAYNEQFFGPGTRLTVL.

J is TRBJ2-5 and V is TRBV7-6; the D call may be TRBD1 or TRBD2 (5 bases each). CDR1 is SGHVS and CDR2 is FNYEAQ in the germline V gene. The germline V and J ends were trimmed by 5 bases and 4 bases, with 20 bases remaining between them. The CDR3 covers 16 residues. The CDR3 loop reads CASSGFGNRMSETQYF. The CDR3 DNA sequence: TGTGCCAGCAGCGGGTTCGGGAACAGGATGTCAGAGACCCAGTACTTC.

The rearrangement joins TRBV27 to TRBJ1-1; possible D gene TRBD1, 6 bases. Trimming stripped 3 bases from V and 5 bases from J, with 28 bases between. Germline-derived CDR1 and CDR2 are MNHEY and SMNVEV (reference sequence). The CDR3 contains 19 residues. For the CDR3, the DNA is TGTGCCAGCAGTTTTAGCAGGATTAAACTAAGGGACACAGGTACTGAAGCTTTCTTT. Its protein is CASSFSRIKLRDTGTEAFF.

This chain connects TRBV5-8 to TRBJ2-7; D is perhaps TRBD1 (6 bases). Trimming left V 2 bases short and J 3 bases short, with 18 bases between. In germline, CDR1 is SGHTS, CDR2 YDEGEE. This CDR3 contains 16 residues. CDR3: CASSFTKRQVIYEQYF. DNA of the CDR3: TGTGCCAGCAGCTTTACCAAGCGACAGGTTATCTACGAGCAGTACTTC. Using reference TRBV5-8 and TRBJ2-7 for the parts outside the CDR3, the full variable domain is EAGVTQSPTHLIKTRGQQATLRCSPISGHTSVYWYQQALGLGLQFLLWYDEGEERNRGNFPPRFSGRQFPNYSSELNVNALELEDSALYLCASSFTKRQVIYEQYFGPGTRLTVT.

The J gene is TRBJ2-3, the V gene TRBV12-5; 10 bases match TRBD2. This CDR3 is built from 18 residues. V lost 7 bases to trimming and J lost 1 base; unmatched junction nucleotides: 14. Germline loops: CDR1 LGHNT, CDR2 FRNRAP. CDR3 DNA sequence: TGTGCTAGTGTCCAAGAAAGCGGGAGGGCCCAGGGCACAGATACGCAGTATTTT. Translating gives CASVQESGRAQGTDTQYF.

The gene calls are TRBV11-2 and TRBJ1-1; the D gene is possibly TRBD1 (5 bases). This CDR3 has 15 residues. Germline CDR1 reads SGHAT; CDR2 reads FQNNGV. Trimming took off 5 bases at V and 6 bases at J, with 19 bases between the two ends. For the CDR3, the DNA is TGTGCCAGCAGCCCACGACCCGGGGGGGGTCCTGAAGCTTTCTTT. Residues: CASSPRPGGGPEAFF.